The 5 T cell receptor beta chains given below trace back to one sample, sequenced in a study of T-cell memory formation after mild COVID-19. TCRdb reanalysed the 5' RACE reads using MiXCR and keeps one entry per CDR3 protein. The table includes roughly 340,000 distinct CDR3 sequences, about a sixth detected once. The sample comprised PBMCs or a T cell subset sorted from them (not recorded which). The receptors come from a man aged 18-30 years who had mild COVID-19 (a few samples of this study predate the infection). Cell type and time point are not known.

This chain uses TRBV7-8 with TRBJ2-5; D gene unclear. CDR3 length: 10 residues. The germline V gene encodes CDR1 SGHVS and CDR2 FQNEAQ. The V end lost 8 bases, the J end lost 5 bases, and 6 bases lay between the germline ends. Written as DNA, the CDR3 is TGTGCCAGCGCCCGGGAGACCCAGTACTTC. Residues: CASARETQYF.

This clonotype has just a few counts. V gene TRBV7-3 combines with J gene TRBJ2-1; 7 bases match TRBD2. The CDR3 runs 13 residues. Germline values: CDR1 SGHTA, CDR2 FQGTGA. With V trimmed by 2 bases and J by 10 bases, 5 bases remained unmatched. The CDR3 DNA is TGTGCCAGCAGCTTAGGCCTAGCGGTGGAGCAGTTCTTC. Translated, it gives CASSLGLAVEQFF.

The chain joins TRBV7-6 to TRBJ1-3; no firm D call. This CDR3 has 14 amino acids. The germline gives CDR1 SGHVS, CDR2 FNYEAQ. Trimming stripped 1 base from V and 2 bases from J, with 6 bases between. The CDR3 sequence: CASSLGYTGNTIYF. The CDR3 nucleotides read TGTGCCAGCAGCTTAGGTTACACTGGAAACACCATATATTTT.

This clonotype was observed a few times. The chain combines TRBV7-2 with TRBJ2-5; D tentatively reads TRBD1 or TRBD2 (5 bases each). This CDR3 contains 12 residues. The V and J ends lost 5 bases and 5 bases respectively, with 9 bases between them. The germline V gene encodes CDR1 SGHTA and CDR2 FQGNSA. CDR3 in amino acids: CASSEGRETQYF. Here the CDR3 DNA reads TGTGCCAGCAGCGAGGGACGGGAGACCCAGTACTTC.

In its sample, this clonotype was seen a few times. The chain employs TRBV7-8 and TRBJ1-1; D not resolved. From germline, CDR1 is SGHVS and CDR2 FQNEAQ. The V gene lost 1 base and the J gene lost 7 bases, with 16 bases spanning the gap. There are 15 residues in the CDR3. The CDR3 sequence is CASSLVFGEGGEAFF. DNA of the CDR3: TGTGCCAGCAGCTTAGTCTTCGGGGAGGGTGGTGAAGCTTTCTTT.